This TCR beta chain was found in a study of metastatic and nonmetastatic thyroid tumors. Each patient came to thyroid surgery without any prior treatment (of any kind). TCRdb ran MiXCR on the PCR reads. The sample contains tens of thousands of clones, 12% of which appear only once. The CDR3 totals 15 residues. The V and J ends lost 6 bases and 3 bases, in that order; junction bases with no gene match: 7. At least ten counts were recorded for this clone. This sequence joins TRBV12-3 or TRBV12-4 and TRBJ2-2; 7 bases are shared with TRBD2. Material for sequencing was blood. The sequence derives from a female donor with papillary thyroid cancer or a benign thyroid nodule (not recorded which). Some clones in this sample may be carry-over from other donors' samples. CDR3 nucleotide sequence: TGTGCCAGCAGCCCAAGCGGGATTCACACCGGGGAGCTGTTTTTT. The encoded protein is CASSPSGIHTGELFF.